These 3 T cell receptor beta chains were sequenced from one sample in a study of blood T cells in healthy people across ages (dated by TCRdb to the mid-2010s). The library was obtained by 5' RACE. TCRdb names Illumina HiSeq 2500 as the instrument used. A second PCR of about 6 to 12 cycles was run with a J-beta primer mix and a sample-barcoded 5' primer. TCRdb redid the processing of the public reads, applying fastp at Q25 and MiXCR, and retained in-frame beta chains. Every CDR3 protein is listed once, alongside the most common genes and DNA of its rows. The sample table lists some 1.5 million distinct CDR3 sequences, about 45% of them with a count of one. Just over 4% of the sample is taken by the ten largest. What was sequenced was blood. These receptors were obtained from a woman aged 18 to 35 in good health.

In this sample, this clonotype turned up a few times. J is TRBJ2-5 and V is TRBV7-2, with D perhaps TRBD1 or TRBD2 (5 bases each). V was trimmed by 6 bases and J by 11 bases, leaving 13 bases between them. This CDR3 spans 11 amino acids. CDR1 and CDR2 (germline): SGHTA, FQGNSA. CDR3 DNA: TGTGCCAGCAGGGGGGTGAATGAGCAGTACTTC. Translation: CASRGVNEQYF.

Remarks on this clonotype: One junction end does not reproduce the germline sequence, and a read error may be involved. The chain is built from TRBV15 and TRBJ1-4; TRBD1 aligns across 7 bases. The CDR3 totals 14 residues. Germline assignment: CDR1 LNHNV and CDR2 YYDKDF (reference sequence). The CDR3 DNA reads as TGTGCCGCCAGCGGGGACAGATCTAATGAAAAACTGTTTTTT. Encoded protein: CAASGDRSNEKLFF.

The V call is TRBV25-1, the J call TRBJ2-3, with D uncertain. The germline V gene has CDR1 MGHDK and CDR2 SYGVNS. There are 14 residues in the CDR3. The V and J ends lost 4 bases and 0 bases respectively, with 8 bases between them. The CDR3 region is CASSVMGSTDTQYF. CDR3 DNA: TGTGCCAGCAGTGTAATGGGGAGCACAGATACGCAGTATTTT.